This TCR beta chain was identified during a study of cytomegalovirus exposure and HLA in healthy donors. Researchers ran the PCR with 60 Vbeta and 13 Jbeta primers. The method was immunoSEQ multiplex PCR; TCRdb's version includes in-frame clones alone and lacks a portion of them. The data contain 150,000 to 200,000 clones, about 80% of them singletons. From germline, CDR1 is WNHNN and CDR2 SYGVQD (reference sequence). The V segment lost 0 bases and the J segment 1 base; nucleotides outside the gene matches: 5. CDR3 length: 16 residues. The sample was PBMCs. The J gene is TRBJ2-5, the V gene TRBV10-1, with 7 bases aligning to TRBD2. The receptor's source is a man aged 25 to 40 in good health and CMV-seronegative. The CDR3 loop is CASSESRVAGQETQYF. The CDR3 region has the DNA TGCGCCAGCAGTGAGTCGAGGGTAGCGGGCCAAGAGACCCAGTACTTC.